This TCR beta chain was recorded in a study of OX40 agonist ivuxolimab in advanced cancers. At the level of the study: Among those treated, three patients had partial responses, one with hepatocellular carcinoma and two with cutaneous melanoma.

Looked up from germline, CDR1 is SGHDT and CDR2 is YYEEEE. The CDR3 spans 15 residues. The V segment lost 4 bases and the J segment 1 base; nucleotides outside the gene matches: 3. Concerning this clone itself: What it binds is not known.

Generated by immunoSEQ multiplex PCR, the TCRdb table keeps only in-frame clones and is missing some. Here the sample spans some 57,000 clones, more than 75% being singletons. Overall study findings and caveats: CD4+ and CD8+ T cells in blood underwent clonal expansion by week 6 at 0.1 to 3.0 mg/kg. Relative to CD4+ cells, CD8+ T cells on average had more expanded clones. Individuals who were partial responders at 0.1-3.0 mg/kg had clonal expansion that ranked among the lowest.

The clonotype was recovered from an adult with an advanced solid tumor such as melanoma, head and neck, liver or kidney cancer. The sample here was CD4+ or CD8+ T cells sorted from blood, taken in a trial of the OX40 agonist ivuxolimab. V usage is TRBV5-6 and J usage is TRBJ2-3; 10 nucleotides match TRBD1. The CDR3 region is CASSGDRGRTDTQYF. The CDR3 DNA is TGTGCCAGCAGCGGGGACAGGGGCCGCACAGATACGCAGTATTTT.